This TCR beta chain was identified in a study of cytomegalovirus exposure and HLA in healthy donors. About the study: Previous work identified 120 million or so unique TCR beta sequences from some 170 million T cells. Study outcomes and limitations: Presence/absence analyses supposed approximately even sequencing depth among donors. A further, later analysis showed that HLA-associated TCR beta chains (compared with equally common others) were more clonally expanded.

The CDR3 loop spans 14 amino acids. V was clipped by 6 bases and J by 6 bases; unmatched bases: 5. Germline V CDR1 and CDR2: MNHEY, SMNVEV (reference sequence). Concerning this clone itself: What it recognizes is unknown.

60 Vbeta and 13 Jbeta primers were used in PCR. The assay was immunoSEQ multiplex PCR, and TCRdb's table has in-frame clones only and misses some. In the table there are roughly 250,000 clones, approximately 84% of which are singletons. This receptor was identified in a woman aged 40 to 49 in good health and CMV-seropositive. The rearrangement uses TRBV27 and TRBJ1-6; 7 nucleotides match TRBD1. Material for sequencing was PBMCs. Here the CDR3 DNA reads TGTGCCAGCAGCAGGGACAGCACTAATTCACCCCTCCACTTT. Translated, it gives CASSRDSTNSPLHF.